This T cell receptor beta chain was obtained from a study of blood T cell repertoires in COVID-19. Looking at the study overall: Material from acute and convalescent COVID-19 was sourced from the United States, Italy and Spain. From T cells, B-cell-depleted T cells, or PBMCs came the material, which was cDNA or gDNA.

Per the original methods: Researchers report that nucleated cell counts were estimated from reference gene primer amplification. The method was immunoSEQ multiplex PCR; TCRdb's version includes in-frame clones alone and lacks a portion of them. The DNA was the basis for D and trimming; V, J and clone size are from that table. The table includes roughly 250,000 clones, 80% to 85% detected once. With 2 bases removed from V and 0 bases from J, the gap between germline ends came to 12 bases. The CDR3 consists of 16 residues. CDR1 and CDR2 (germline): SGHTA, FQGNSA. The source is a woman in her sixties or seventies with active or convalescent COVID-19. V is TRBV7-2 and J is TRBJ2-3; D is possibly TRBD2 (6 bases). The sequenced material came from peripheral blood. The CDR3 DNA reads TGTGCCAGCAGCTTATCCGCGGGGAGAAGCACAGATACGCAGTATTTT. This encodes CASSLSAGRSTDTQYF.